The rows below give T cell receptor beta chains drawn from one sample of a study of technical replicates of blood from several donors. Profiling relied on immunoSEQ multiplex PCR, and the TCRdb table lists in-frame clones only, not all of them. The table lists 70,000 to 80,000 clones, approximately 97% of them singletons, with 0.21% in the top ten. Sample: T cells isolated from PBMCs. These receptors came from a human donor in good health. CDR3s include the opening cysteine and the closing phenylalanine or tryptophan. Each record gives: D gene, V gene, CDR3 protein. D genes are given only for firm matches.

>TRBD1|TRBV6-1
CASSGNVGTGNTEAFF
>TRBD1|TRBV7-8
CASSLVRDRYNEQFF
>TRBD1|TRBV18
CASFRDRDAEAFF
>-|TRBV9
CASSPGSLYEQYF
>-|TRBV21-1
CASPIRVPYFYEQYF
>-|TRBV9
CASSPPKPGQIF
>-|TRBV28
CASSYSWGESTEAFF
>-|TRBV4-1
CASSQMFGLQETQYF
>-|TRBV13
CASSLEGDTTNYGYTF
>-|TRBV27
CASSPRGWDYGYTF
>-|TRBV7-7
CASSLNEASYEQYF
>TRBD2|TRBV29-1
CSVDGLAGEKREETQYF
>TRBD1|TRBV19
CASSIGPVTGVAEAFF
>-|TRBV30
CAWNPTGGGGQPQHF
>-|TRBV19
CASLLTGGLYGYTF
>TRBD2|TRBV9
CASSVGGGTGELFF
>TRBD2|TRBV18
CASSPGLVNTQYF
>-|TRBV7-9
CASRGAVGEQYF
>TRBD1|TRBV18
CASSPVETGQGDTEAFF
>-|TRBV2
CASSDAVEQYF
>-|TRBV7-8
CASSLSGGGTEAFF
>-|TRBV5-4
CASSLGADSYEQYF
>TRBD1|TRBV9
CASGQGGYGYTF
>-|TRBV2
CASSEEGGTEAFF
>TRBD1|TRBV11-2
CASSRSGQVRAFF
>-|TRBV9
CATHPSLLYNEQFF
>TRBD1|TRBV28
CASSLSGQASNQPQHF
>-|TRBV28
CASSFVQVSGYEQYF